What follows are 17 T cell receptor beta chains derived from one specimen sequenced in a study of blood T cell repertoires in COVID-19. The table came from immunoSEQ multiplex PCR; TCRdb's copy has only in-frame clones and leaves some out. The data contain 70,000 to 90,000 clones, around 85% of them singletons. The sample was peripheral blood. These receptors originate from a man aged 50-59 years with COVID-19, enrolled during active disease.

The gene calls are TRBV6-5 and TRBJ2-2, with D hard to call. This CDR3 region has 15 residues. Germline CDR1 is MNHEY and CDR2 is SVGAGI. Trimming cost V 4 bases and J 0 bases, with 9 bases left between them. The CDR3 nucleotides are TGTGCCAGCAGTTGGAGTTCAACGAACACCGGGGAGCTGTTTTTT. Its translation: CASSWSSTNTGELFF.

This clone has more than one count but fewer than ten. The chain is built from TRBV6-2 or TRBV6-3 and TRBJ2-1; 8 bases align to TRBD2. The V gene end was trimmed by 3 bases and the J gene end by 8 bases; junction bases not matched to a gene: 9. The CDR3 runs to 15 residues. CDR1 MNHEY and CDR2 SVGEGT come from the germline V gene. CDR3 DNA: TGTGCCAGCAGTTATGTCGGCGGGAGGTTCGATGAGCAGTTCTTC. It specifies CASSYVGGRFDEQFF.

CDR3 sequence (DNA): TGTGCCAGCAGGTCAAGCGGGGGGGAGTACAATGAGCAGTTCTTC. Its protein product is CASRSSGGEYNEQFF. The rearrangement links TRBV27 to TRBJ2-1; 10 bases are shared with TRBD2. The V gene end was trimmed by 6 bases and the J gene end by 4 bases; junction bases not matched to a gene: 6. Germline assignment: CDR1 MNHEY and CDR2 SMNVEV (reference sequence). This CDR3 comprises 15 residues.

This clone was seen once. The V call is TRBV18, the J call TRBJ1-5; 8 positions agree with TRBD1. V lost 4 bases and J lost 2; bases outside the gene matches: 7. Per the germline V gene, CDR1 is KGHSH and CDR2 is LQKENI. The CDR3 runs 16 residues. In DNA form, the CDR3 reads TGTGCCAGCTCACGGGAGGCAGGGGGCGGCAATCAGCCCCAGCATTTT. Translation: CASSREAGGGNQPQHF.

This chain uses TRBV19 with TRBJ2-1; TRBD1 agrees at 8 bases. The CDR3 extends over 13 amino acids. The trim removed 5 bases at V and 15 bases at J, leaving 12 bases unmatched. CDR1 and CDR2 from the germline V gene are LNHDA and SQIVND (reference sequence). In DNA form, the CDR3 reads TGTGCCAGTAGTGGCAATCGGGACAGGTTTTGGTTCTTC. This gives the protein CASSGNRDRFWFF.

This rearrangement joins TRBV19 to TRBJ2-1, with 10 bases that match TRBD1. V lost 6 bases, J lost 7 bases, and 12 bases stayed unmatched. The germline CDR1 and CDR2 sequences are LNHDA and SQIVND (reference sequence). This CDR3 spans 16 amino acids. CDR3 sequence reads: CASRNPGQGHLNEQFF. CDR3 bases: TGTGCCAGTAGAAATCCGGGACAGGGGCATCTTAATGAGCAGTTCTTC.

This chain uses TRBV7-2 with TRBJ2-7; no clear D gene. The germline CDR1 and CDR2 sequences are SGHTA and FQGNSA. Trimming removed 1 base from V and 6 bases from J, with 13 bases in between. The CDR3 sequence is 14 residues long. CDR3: CASSLEAVRSEQYF. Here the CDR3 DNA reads TGTGCCAGCAGCTTAGAGGCGGTACGTAGCGAGCAGTACTTC.

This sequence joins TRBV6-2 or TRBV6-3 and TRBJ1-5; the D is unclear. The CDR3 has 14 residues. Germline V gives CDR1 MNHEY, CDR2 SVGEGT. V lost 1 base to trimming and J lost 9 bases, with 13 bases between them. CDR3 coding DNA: TGTGCCAGCAGTTACTTCGGGAAGGAGGCGCCCCAGCATTTT. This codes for CASSYFGKEAPQHF.

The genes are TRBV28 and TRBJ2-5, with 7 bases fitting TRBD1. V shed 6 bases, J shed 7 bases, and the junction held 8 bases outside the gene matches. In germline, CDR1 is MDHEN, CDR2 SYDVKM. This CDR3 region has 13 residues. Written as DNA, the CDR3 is TGTGCCAGCAGCCAGACAGGGCGGGCGACCCAGTACTTC. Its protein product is CASSQTGRATQYF.

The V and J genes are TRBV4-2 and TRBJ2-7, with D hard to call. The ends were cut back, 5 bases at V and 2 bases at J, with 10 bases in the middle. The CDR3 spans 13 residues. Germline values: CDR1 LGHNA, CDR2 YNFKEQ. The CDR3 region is CASSSRLAYEQYF. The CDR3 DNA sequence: TGTGCCAGCAGCTCGAGGCTTGCCTACGAGCAGTACTTC.

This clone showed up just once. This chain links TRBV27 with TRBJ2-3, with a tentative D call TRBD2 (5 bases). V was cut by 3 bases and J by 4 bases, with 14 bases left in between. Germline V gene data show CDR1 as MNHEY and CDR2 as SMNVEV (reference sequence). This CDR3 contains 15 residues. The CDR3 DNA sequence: TGTGCCAGCAGTTTGGCGGGCCCAATGGCAGATACGCAGTATTTT. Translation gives CASSLAGPMADTQYF.

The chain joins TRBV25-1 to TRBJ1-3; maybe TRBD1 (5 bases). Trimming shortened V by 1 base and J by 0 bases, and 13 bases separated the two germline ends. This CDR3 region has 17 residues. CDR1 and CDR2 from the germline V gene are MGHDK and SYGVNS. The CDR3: CASSESGGHLSGNTIYF. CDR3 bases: TGTGCCAGCAGTGAATCGGGCGGACACCTCTCTGGAAACACCATATATTTT.

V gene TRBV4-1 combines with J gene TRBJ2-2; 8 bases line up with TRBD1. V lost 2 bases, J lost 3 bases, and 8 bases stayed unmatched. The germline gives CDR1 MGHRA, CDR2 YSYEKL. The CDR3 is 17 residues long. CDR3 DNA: TGCGCCAGCAGCCAATGGGGCCAGGGGGCTGACACCGGGGAGCTGTTTTTT. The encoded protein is CASSQWGQGADTGELFF.

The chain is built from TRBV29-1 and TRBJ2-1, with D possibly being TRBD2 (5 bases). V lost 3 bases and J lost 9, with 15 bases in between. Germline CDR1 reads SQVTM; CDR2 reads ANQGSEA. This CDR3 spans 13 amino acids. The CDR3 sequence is CSVEVDLNTEQFF. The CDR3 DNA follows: TGCAGCGTTGAGGTGGACTTAAACACTGAGCAGTTCTTC.

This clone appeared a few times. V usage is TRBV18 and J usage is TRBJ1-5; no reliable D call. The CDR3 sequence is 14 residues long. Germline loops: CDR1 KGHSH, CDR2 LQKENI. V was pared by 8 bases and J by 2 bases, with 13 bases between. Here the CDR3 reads CASGRDGGNQPQHF. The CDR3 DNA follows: TGTGCCAGCGGAAGAGACGGGGGCAATCAGCCCCAGCATTTT.

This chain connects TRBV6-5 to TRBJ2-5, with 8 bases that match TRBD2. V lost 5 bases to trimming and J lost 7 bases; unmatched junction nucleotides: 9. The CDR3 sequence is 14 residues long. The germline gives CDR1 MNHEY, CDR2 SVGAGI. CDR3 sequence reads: CASSTGTSEGTQYF. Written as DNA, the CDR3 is TGTGCCAGCAGTACGGGGACTAGTGAGGGGACCCAGTACTTC.

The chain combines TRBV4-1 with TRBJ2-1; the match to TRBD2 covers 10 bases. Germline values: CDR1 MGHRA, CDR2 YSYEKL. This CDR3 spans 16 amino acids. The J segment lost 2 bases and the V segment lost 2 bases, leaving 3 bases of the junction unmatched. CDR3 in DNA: TGCGCCAGCAGCCAACCCGGACTAGCGGCCTACAATGAGCAGTTCTTC. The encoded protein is CASSQPGLAAYNEQFF.